This is a list of T cell receptor beta chains from one sample in a study of blood T cell repertoires in COVID-19. The protocol was immunoSEQ multiplex PCR, while the TCRdb copy is restricted to in-frame clones and leaves out a portion. The table shows about 70,000 clones, with about 86% occurring only once. Sequencing input: peripheral blood. All receptors derive from a man between 65 and 79 years old with active COVID-19. Both conserved end residues are part of each CDR3. A D gene is named only where the DNA matches it firmly. The size entry is marked missing in some rows and otherwise reads once, few, many or a size class.

d_gene	abundance	v_gene	j_gene	CDR3nt	CDR3aa
TRBD1	few	TRBV6-5	TRBJ2-5	TGTGCCAGCAGAGCGACAGGGGCTCAAGAGACCCAGTACTTC	CASRATGAQETQYF
-	-	TRBV11-2	TRBJ2-5	TGTGCCAGCAGCTTAGATCCGGGGGTACAAGAGACCCAGTACTTC	CASSLDPGVQETQYF
-	-	TRBV5-8	TRBJ1-1	TGTGCCAGCAGCTTGGCCGGGTTCCGGTCTGAAGCTTTCTTT	CASSLAGFRSEAFF
-	-	TRBV14	TRBJ1-1	TGTGCCAGCAGCCAAGGGCTGGGCACCACAATGAACACTGAAGCTTTCTTT	CASSQGLGTTMNTEAFF
-	once	TRBV6-4	TRBJ1-3	TGTGCCAGCACCCTCCCGACATATCTCAGGGGCACCTCTGGAAACACCATATATTTT	CASTLPTYLRGTSGNTIYF
TRBD1	-	TRBV7-2	TRBJ2-1	TGTGCCAGCGGCTCTGGACAGGGCTACAATGAGCAGTTCTTC	CASGSGQGYNEQFF
TRBD2	-	TRBV7-2	TRBJ2-7	TGTGCCAGCCTAGCGGGAGGTTCCTACGAGCAGTACTTC	CASLAGGSYEQYF
TRBD1	-	TRBV28	TRBJ2-1	TGTGCCAGCAGTTTAGTAAGGACAGGGATCTACAATGAGCAGTTCTTC	CASSLVRTGIYNEQFF
TRBD2	-	TRBV6-2/TRBV6-3	TRBJ2-1	TGTGCCAGCAGTTACGGACTAGCGGGGGGGGATGAGCAGTTCTTC	CASSYGLAGGDEQFF
-	-	TRBV21-1	TRBJ2-2	TGTGCCAGCAGCGCACTAGCGGTAGACAACACCGGGGAGCTGTTTTTT	CASSALAVDNTGELFF
-	-	TRBV4-3	TRBJ2-6	TGCGCCAGCAGCCAAGATGCGGTGTCTGGGGCCAACGTCCTGACTTTC	CASSQDAVSGANVLTF
-	once	TRBV6-5	TRBJ2-5	TGTGCCAGCAGCCCAGGGTCTCCCCCCCAAGAGACCCAGTACTTC	CASSPGSPPQETQYF
TRBD1	-	TRBV5-1	TRBJ1-2	TGCGCCAGCAGCCCCCCCCGGACAGGCTATGGCTACACCTTC	CASSPPRTGYGYTF
-	-	TRBV30	TRBJ1-3	TGTGCCTGGAGTGTACCCGGACTCAACTCTGGAAACACCATATATTTT	CAWSVPGLNSGNTIYF